Listed below are T cell receptor beta chains from one sample, sequenced in a study of blood T cells in healthy people across ages. TCRdb reprocessed the 5' RACE reads with MiXCR, giving one entry per CDR3 protein. The sample contains around 1,800,000 distinct CDR3 sequences, around 40% of which appear only once. The sequencing sample was made of blood. All receptors derive from a human donor in good health. Both conserved end residues are part of each CDR3. A D gene is named only where the DNA matches it firmly. Where a row states a size, it is once, few, many or the class of an expanded clone; other rows omit it.

TRBD2 | few | TRBJ2-3 | TRBV7-2 | TGTGCCAGCAGCCAAGCGGGGGGATGGTATTTT | CASSQAGGWYF
. | . | TRBJ2-1 | TRBV29-1 | TGCAGCGTTGTTGGGGTTGCTCAGGGGTACTTACGATACAATGAGCAGTTCTTC | CSVVGVAQGYLRYNEQFF
. | . | TRBJ1-4 | TRBV5-1 | TGCGCCAACAGCTTGGATGGGAGGGGTGAAAAACTGTTTTTT | CANSLDGRGEKLFF
TRBD1 | few | TRBJ2-1 | TRBV6-2/TRBV6-3 | TGTGCCAGCAGTTACTCTACGGGACAGGAAATTTTCGATGAGCAGTTCTTC | CASSYSTGQEIFDEQFF
TRBD2 | . | TRBJ2-2 | TRBV27 | TGTGCCAGTCGCCCAGGACTAGCCGTGGGGGAGCTGTTTTTT | CASRPGLAVGELFF
TRBD1 | . | TRBJ2-7 | TRBV12-3/TRBV12-4 | TGTGCCAGCAGCGCCCACAGGGGGACCTACAATGAGCAGTACTTC | CASSAHRGTYNEQYF
TRBD1 | . | TRBJ2-7 | TRBV28 | TGTGCCAGCAGTTCCTCCCACAGGGGGCGCATCTACGAGCAGTACTTC | CASSSSHRGRIYEQYF
. | . | TRBJ1-1 | TRBV7-3 | TGTGCCAGCAGCTTAAGTGGGGTCCTCACTGAAGCTTTCTTT | CASSLSGVLTEAFF
. | few | TRBJ2-1 | TRBV7-6 | TGTGCCAGCAGCTTTTTACAGGGCCCCCGTACCTACAATGAGCAGTTCTTC | CASSFLQGPRTYNEQFF
. | few | TRBJ1-1 | TRBV20-1 | TGCAGTGCTAGAGGAGACAGTTACACTGAAGCTTTCTTT | CSARGDSYTEAFF
TRBD1 | . | TRBJ2-1 | TRBV6-1 | TGTGCCGGAGATCCGGGACAGGGCACGAATGAGCAGTTCTTC | CAGDPGQGTNEQFF
TRBD2 | few | TRBJ2-3 | TRBV7-3 | TGTGCCAGCAGGAGACTAGCGGGGAGCACAGATACGCAGTATTTT | CASRRLAGSTDTQYF
TRBD1 | . | TRBJ2-7 | TRBV11-2 | TGTGCCAGCACCTCGGTAGGGACAGGGGCGTCCTACGAGCAGTACTTC | CASTSVGTGASYEQYF
TRBD1 | . | TRBJ1-1 | TRBV7-2 | TGCGCCAGCAGCAACAACAGGGGAAGAGCTTTCTTT | CASSNNRGRAFF
TRBD1 | . | TRBJ1-2 | TRBV9 | TGTGCCAGCAGCCAGGGGGCGAAGGACTATGGCTACACCTTC | CASSQGAKDYGYTF
TRBD1 | few | TRBJ1-2 | TRBV4-1 | TGCGCCAGCAGCCTAGCCATTACAGGGGGGCTGGGTGGCTACACCTTC | CASSLAITGGLGGYTF
. | . | TRBJ2-1 | TRBV2 | TGTGCCAGCAGTGAAGCGACAGTACCATTAGAGCAGTTCTTC | CASSEATVPLEQFF
. | many | TRBJ1-2 | TRBV3-1 | TGTGCCAGCAGCCACGGACACGGATATGGCTACACCTTC | CASSHGHGYGYTF
TRBD1 | . | TRBJ1-2 | TRBV6-4 | TGTGCCAGCAGTGAAACCGAGACAGGGATCGGGGTTGATGGCTACACCTTC | CASSETETGIGVDGYTF
TRBD1 | . | TRBJ2-2 | TRBV5-1 | TGCGCCAGCAGCTCGACAGGGGGCGAAGGCGGGGAGCTGTTTTTT | CASSSTGGEGGELFF
. | . | TRBJ1-2 | TRBV7-3 | TGTGCCAGCAGCTTATCGCGGGGGAGCATTTATGGCTACACCTTC | CASSLSRGSIYGYTF
. | . | TRBJ1-2 | TRBV3-1 | TGTGCCAGCAGCCAAGATCATGCGGGGGTTAGAGGCTACACCTTC | CASSQDHAGVRGYTF
TRBD1 | . | TRBJ2-7 | TRBV29-1 | TGCAGCGTGGCAACCGGGACAGGGGGGTACGAGCAGTACTTC | CSVATGTGGYEQYF
. | few | TRBJ1-3 | TRBV5-5 | TGTGCCAGCAGCTTATCTATCGGATCCTACGGAAACACCATATATTTT | CASSLSIGSYGNTIYF
. | few | TRBJ1-6 | TRBV4-1 | TGCGCCAGCAGCCAGGCGAGCGGAGATTGGACGGACGGTGACTCCTATAATTCACCCCTCCACTTT | CASSQASGDWTDGDSYNSPLHF
. | few | TRBJ2-1 | TRBV3-1 | TGTGCCAGCAGCCAAGATTCCCAGTCCTACAATGAGCAGTTCTTC | CASSQDSQSYNEQFF
. | few | TRBJ1-2 | TRBV28 | TGTGCCAGCAGTTTTGAAGGACAGACCTATGGCTACACCTTC | CASSFEGQTYGYTF
. | . | TRBJ1-2 | TRBV20-1 | TGCAGTGCTTTCAAAGGGGATGGCTACACCTTC | CSAFKGDGYTF
. | . | TRBJ2-1 | TRBV20-1 | TGCAGTGCTAGAAAGTCGCTTGGCTCCTACAATGAGCAGTTCTTC | CSARKSLGSYNEQFF
TRBD2 | . | TRBJ2-3 | TRBV12-3/TRBV12-4 | TGTGCCAGCAGTTTAGGCGGAAGCGGGGAGTCAGATACGCAGTATTTT | CASSLGGSGESDTQYF
. | few | TRBJ2-7 | TRBV29-1 | TGCAGCGTTGAGCCACTGGACATCGCCAACGAGCAGTACTTC | CSVEPLDIANEQYF
. | . | TRBJ2-7 | TRBV2 | TGTGCCAGCCTTCAGGGAACCTACGAGCAGTACTTC | CASLQGTYEQYF
. | many | TRBJ2-6 | TRBV7-9 | TGTGCCAGCCTCCCTGGGTTTTCTGGGGCCAACGTCCTGACTTTC | CASLPGFSGANVLTF
. | . | TRBJ1-2 | TRBV4-2 | TGTGCCAGCAGCCCCCCCCGAGCGGGAGCTGGCTACACCTTC | CASSPPRAGAGYTF
. | few | TRBJ2-5 | TRBV29-1 | TGCAGCGTTGCGGGACCGCTAAGGCATGAGCAGTACTTC | CSVAGPLRHEQYF
TRBD1 | . | TRBJ1-4 | TRBV2 | TGTGCCAGCAGTCGCCGGGACAGGGCGGAAAAACTGTTTTTT | CASSRRDRAEKLFF
TRBD2 | . | TRBJ2-3 | TRBV20-1 | TGCAGTGCTAGCCCTTTTATAGCGGGGGCTCTCCCAGATACGCAGTATTTT | CSASPFIAGALPDTQYF
TRBD2 | . | TRBJ2-3 | TRBV20-1 | TGCAGTGCTAGATTGGGTTACGGGGGGGCCCCAGATACGCAGTATTTT | CSARLGYGGAPDTQYF
. | . | TRBJ2-2 | TRBV3-1 | TGTGCCAGCAGTCCGGAGGTCCCCGGGGAGCTGTTTTTT | CASSPEVPGELFF
. | . | TRBJ1-4 | TRBV20-1 | TGCAGTGCTAGAGTTTTTGGTCCTCGTGAAAAACCGTTTTTT | CSARVFGPREKPFF
. | many | TRBJ1-5 | TRBV6-5 | TGTGCCAGCGGGGGTCAGCCCCAGCATTTT | CASGGQPQHF
. | . | TRBJ1-2 | TRBV7-9 | TGTGCCAGCAGCTTAAACTGGAGGGGGGATGACTACACCTTC | CASSLNWRGDDYTF
. | few | TRBJ2-3 | TRBV12-3/TRBV12-4 | TGTGCCAGCAGTTTGGGCACAGATGCGCAGTATTTT | CASSLGTDAQYF
TRBD2 | few | TRBJ2-1 | TRBV7-8 | TGTGCCAGCAGCTTAGGAAGACTAGCGGGGGTTAATGAGCAGTTCTTC | CASSLGRLAGVNEQFF
TRBD2 | few | TRBJ2-5 | TRBV7-8 | TGTGCCAGCAGCTTGCTAGCGGGGGTCTTAGAAGAGACCCAGTACTTC | CASSLLAGVLEETQYF
. | . | TRBJ1-4 | TRBV20-1 | TGCAGTGCTAGAGATCATAACACCGCTAATGAAAAACGGTTTTTT | CSARDHNTANEKRFF
. | . | TRBJ1-4 | TRBV7-2 | TGTGCCAGCAGCTTAGCCCCGGGGCTTAATGAAAAACCGTTTTTT | CASSLAPGLNEKPFF
TRBD1 | . | TRBJ1-4 | TRBV29-1 | TGCAGCGTTGATTGGGGGACAGGGAATGGGCGAGATGAAAAACTGTTTTTT | CSVDWGTGNGRDEKLFF
TRBD2 | few | TRBJ2-5 | TRBV10-3 | TGTGCCATCAGTGTCGGAACTAGCGGGGTACAGACCCAGTACTTC | CAISVGTSGVQTQYF